Shown below are 2 T cell receptor beta chains from a single sample sequenced in a study of CD8+ T cells in alopecia areata. Following extraction, RNA underwent reverse transcription to cDNA, which served as the sequencing template. Data came from immunoSEQ multiplex PCR; TCRdb stores just in-frame clones and leaves some out. The repertoire holds 150,000 or so clones, with around 58% as singletons. Regarding treatment: oral pan-JAK inhibitor, 5-10 mg twice daily. The source was CD4+ T cells sorted from blood, collected at approximately week 60, from a patient treated with tofacitinib. The source of these receptors is a human donor with alopecia areata.

The chain combines TRBV30 with TRBJ1-2; no reliable D call. V was cut by 4 bases and J by 4 bases, with 13 bases left in between. This CDR3 comprises 13 residues. Germline CDR1 GTSNPN, CDR2 SVGIG (reference sequence). DNA of the CDR3: TGTGCCTGGACTAAAGACATCACCTATGGCTACACCTTC. Protein product: CAWTKDITYGYTF.

The chain couples TRBV5-6 to TRBJ2-7, with TRBD1 matching 8 bases. Per the germline V gene, CDR1 is SGHDT and CDR2 is YYEEEE. The CDR3 loop spans 16 amino acids. V shed 0 bases, J shed 2 bases, and the junction held 7 bases outside the gene matches. The CDR3 reads CASSLEADRDPYEQYF. CDR3 bases: TGTGCCAGCAGCTTGGAGGCGGACAGGGACCCCTACGAGCAGTACTTC.